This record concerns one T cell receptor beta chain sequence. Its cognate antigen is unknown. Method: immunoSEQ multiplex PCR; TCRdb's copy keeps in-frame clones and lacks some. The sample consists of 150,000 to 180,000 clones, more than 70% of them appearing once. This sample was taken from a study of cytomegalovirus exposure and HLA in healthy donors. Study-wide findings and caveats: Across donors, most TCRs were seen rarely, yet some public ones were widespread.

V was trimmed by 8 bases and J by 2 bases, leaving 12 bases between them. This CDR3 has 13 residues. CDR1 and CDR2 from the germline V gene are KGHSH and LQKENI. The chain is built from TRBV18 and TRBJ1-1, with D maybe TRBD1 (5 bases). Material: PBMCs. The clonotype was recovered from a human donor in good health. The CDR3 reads CASRDSSNTEAFF. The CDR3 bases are TGTGCCAGCAGAGACAGCTCAAACACTGAAGCTTTCTTT. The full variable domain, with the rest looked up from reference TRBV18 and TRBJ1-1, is NAGVMQNPRHLVRRRGQEARLRCSPMKGHSHVYWYRQLPEEGLKFMVYLQKENIIDESGMPKERFSAEFPKEGPSILRIQQVVRGDSAAYFCASRDSSNTEAFFGQGTRLTVV.